A selection of T cell receptor beta chains follows, all from one sample in a study of T cells in Graves' hyperthyroidism and ophthalmopathy. From the multiplex PCR reads, TCRdb called clonotypes with MiXCR, one entry per CDR3 protein. Of over 500,000 distinct CDR3 sequences listed, about 46% are singletons. Sequencing was carried out using peripheral blood or thyroid tissue (not recorded which). Receptors were obtained from an adult woman with Graves' disease, either hyperthyroidism or ophthalmopathy (not recorded which). Both conserved end residues are trimmed from each CDR3.

j_call v_call cdr3_aa
TRBJ2-5 TRBV2 ASSRRGQGASETQY
TRBJ1-5 TRBV29-1 SGRDSNQPQH
TRBJ2-5 TRBV7-9 ASSLWDRRGKTQY
TRBJ2-7 TRBV7-9 ASTAGGQRYEQY
TRBJ2-7 TRBV20-1 SARTGQGADEQY
TRBJ1-4 TRBV6-5 ASSPGFATNEKLF
TRBJ2-2 TRBV5-1 ASSLASGRAGELF
TRBJ2-2 TRBV2 ASITLLGGTGELF
TRBJ1-5 TRBV20-1 SASQGDQPQH
TRBJ2-7 TRBV25-1 ANPRLAGRVRTGISPARLYEQY
TRBJ1-5 TRBV28 ASNMDGTNQPQH
TRBJ1-2 TRBV12-3/TRBV12-4 ASSMTDHGYT
TRBJ1-1 TRBV5-6 ASSLVGRGTEAF
TRBJ1-4 TRBV10-3 AISAGGAGEKLF
TRBJ1-2 TRBV10-2 ASSEVNYGYT
TRBJ2-7 TRBV7-9 ASSLTTPAIFQSPEQY
TRBJ1-5 TRBV15 ATSSRDTGQPQH
TRBJ2-3 TRBV7-2 ASGLAGWSTDTQY
TRBJ1-1 TRBV7-3 ASYRTYGNTESF
TRBJ2-7 TRBV19 ASSRGTGHYEQY
TRBJ1-5 TRBV7-8 ASSFPGDQPQH
TRBJ2-1 TRBV14 ASSHARTGPYNEQF
TRBJ2-7 TRBV4-1 ASSQVWGEPTYEQY
TRBJ2-5 TRBV24-1 ASLEPMGGETQY
TRBJ1-2 TRBV7-9 ASSVSIGAGYT
TRBJ2-7 TRBV5-1 ASSLEGQGAYEQY
TRBJ2-7 TRBV2 ASSDPATNYEQY
TRBJ2-2 TRBV5-6 ASRGTGNTGELF
TRBJ2-2 TRBV29-1 SVAGQNTGELF
TRBJ1-2 TRBV15 ATSREGTGHGYT
TRBJ1-3 TRBV24-1 ATSTGKAGSNTIY
TRBJ1-1 TRBV3-1 ASRTGTGDPEAF
TRBJ1-5 TRBV20-1 SARVQGVDQPQH
TRBJ1-1 TRBV9 ASSVRGTENTEAF
TRBJ1-4 TRBV2 ASSAGGQANEKLF